Below are 6 T cell receptor beta chains sequenced from a single sample in a study of cytomegalovirus exposure and HLA in healthy donors. Here immunoSEQ multiplex PCR was the method, and the copy in TCRdb shows in-frame clones only, minus some. Of around 80,000 clones listed, roughly 96% are singletons. The sequencing sample was made of PBMCs. Receptors were obtained from a woman younger than 30 in good health and CMV-seronegative.

The genes are TRBV19 and TRBJ2-4, with a possible D match to TRBD1 (5 bases). This CDR3 region has 14 residues. Trimming shortened V by 7 bases and J by 0 bases, and 10 bases separated the two germline ends. Germline V gene sequence: CDR1 LNHDA, CDR2 SQIVND (reference sequence). The CDR3 nucleotides read TGTGCCAGTACCCCACAGGTAGCCAAAAACATTCAGTACTTC. Its translation is CASTPQVAKNIQYF.

This rearrangement joins TRBV19 to TRBJ2-3; D is unclear. Trimming removed 1 base at V and 0 bases at J, with 5 bases between. The CDR3 is 14 residues long. Germline V gene data show CDR1 as LNHDA and CDR2 as SQIVND (reference sequence). CDR3 in amino acids: CASSIGSSTDTQYF. CDR3 nucleotide sequence: TGTGCCAGTAGTATAGGCAGTAGCACAGATACGCAGTATTTT. Together with reference TRBV19 and TRBJ2-3, the CDR3 gives the full variable domain: DGGITQSPKYLFRKEGQNVTLSCEQNLNHDAMYWYRQDPGQGLRLIYYSQIVNDFQKGDIAEGYSVSREKKESFPLTVTSAQKNPTAFYLCASSIGSSTDTQYFGPGTRLTVL.

The count of this clone is one. This chain links TRBV28 with TRBJ2-7, with 7 bases matching TRBD2. From germline, CDR1 is MDHEN and CDR2 SYDVKM. V lost 5 bases and J lost 5; bases outside the gene matches: 12. The CDR3 spans 15 residues. In DNA, the CDR3 is TGTGCCAGCAGTCCGACTAGTCGGGAGGTCCACGAGCAGTACTTC. This gives the protein CASSPTSREVHEQYF.

This sequence joins TRBV6-5 and TRBJ2-2, with 8 bases identical to TRBD1. V dropped 10 bases and J dropped 6; count of bases not matched to a gene: 7. This CDR3 spans 13 amino acids. CDR1 is MNHEY and CDR2 is SVGAGI in the germline V gene. CDR3 sequence reads: CAIWDRRSGELFF. For the CDR3, the DNA is TGTGCCATCTGGGACAGGCGATCCGGGGAGCTGTTTTTT.

The chain joins TRBV18 to TRBJ1-3, with 7 bases lining up with TRBD1. From germline, CDR1 is KGHSH and CDR2 LQKENI. Unmatched junction bases numbered 7, after V lost 4 bases and J lost 1 base. The CDR3 length is 16 residues. CDR3 nucleotide sequence: TGTGCCAGCTCACTAAAACAGGGGATTTCTGGAAACACCATATATTTT. It codes for CASSLKQGISGNTIYF.

The chain uses TRBV7-2 and TRBJ2-1; 7 nucleotides align to TRBD1. The germline V gene encodes CDR1 SGHTA and CDR2 FQGNSA. V dropped 4 bases and J dropped 7; count of bases not matched to a gene: 10. The CDR3 sequence is 15 residues long. CDR3 bases: TGTGCCAGCAGCTCCGAGGGGGCTAGTAGGAATGAGCAGTTCTTC. Translating gives CASSSEGASRNEQFF.